The rows below give T cell receptor beta chains drawn from one sample of a study of blood T cell repertoires in COVID-19. Only in-frame clones appear in the TCRdb table, and some are missing; sequencing was by immunoSEQ multiplex PCR. The data show hundreds of thousands of clones, around nine tenths seen once. Material for sequencing was PBMCs or T cells enriched from blood (not recorded which). The receptors stem from a woman aged 50 to 65 with acute COVID-19. CDR3s include the opening cysteine and the closing phenylalanine or tryptophan. D genes are given only for firm matches. Rows may omit the clone size; those that give it use once, few, many or a size class.

j_call d_call clone_size v_call cdr3_aa cdr3_nt
TRBJ2-1 TRBD2 . TRBV3-1/TRBV3-2 CASSQDGLGMYSGLADYNEQFF TGTGCCAGCAGCCAAGACGGTCTTGGAATGTATTCCGGACTAGCGGACTACAATGAGCAGTTCTTC
TRBJ2-3 TRBD2 . TRBV18 CASSPRSQREGSTDTQYF TGTGCCAGCTCACCCCGGAGCCAGCGGGAGGGTAGCACAGATACGCAGTATTTT
TRBJ2-7 TRBD1 . TRBV28 CASSFVGTGAYEQYF TGTGCCAGCAGTTTTGTGGGGACAGGGGCTTACGAGCAGTACTTC
TRBJ2-3 . . TRBV5-8 CASSFFGSDTQYF TGTGCCAGCAGCTTCTTCGGGTCAGATACGCAGTATTTT
TRBJ2-5 . . TRBV7-2 CASSLQQGRETQYF TGTGCCAGCAGCTTACAACAGGGGAGGGAGACCCAGTACTTC
TRBJ2-7 TRBD1 . TRBV27 CASSPSGGARWHEQYF TGTGCCAGCAGTCCCTCAGGGGGCGCGAGATGGCACGAGCAGTACTTC
TRBJ2-7 . few TRBV19 CASSQGALPSYEQYF TGTGCCAGTAGTCAGGGCGCCTTACCATCCTACGAGCAGTACTTC
TRBJ2-3 TRBD2 . TRBV13 CASSSLNREGPSSTDTQYF TGTGCCAGCAGCTCCCTAAACCGGGAGGGCCCCTCTAGCACAGATACGCAGTATTTT
TRBJ2-5 . once TRBV3-1/TRBV3-2 CASSQDARGSETQYF TGTGCCAGCAGCCAAGATGCCAGGGGTTCGGAGACCCAGTACTTC
TRBJ1-6 . . TRBV5-5 CASSRQMSNSPLHF TGTGCCAGCAGCCGACAGATGAGTAATTCACCCCTCCACTTT
TRBJ1-5 . . TRBV19 CASRPNGGHNQPQHF TGTGCCAGTAGGCCCAACGGCGGGCACAATCAGCCCCAGCATTTT
TRBJ2-2 . . TRBV5-1 CASSLTPGTGELFF TGCGCCAGCAGCTTAACTCCCGGCACCGGGGAGCTGTTTTTT
TRBJ2-3 TRBD1 . TRBV5-1 CASSATGFRADTQYF TGCGCCAGCAGCGCGACAGGGTTTCGGGCAGATACGCAGTATTTT
TRBJ1-4 TRBD1 . TRBV18 CASSPEGTGLDEKLFF TGTGCCAGCTCACCAGAGGGGACAGGCCTCGATGAAAAACTGTTTTTT
TRBJ2-5 . . TRBV11-3 CASSLGSPGTQYF TGTGCCAGCAGCTTAGGCAGTCCTGGGACCCAGTACTTC
TRBJ1-6 . . TRBV4-1 CASSQADRTNSPLHF TGCGCCAGCAGCCAAGCGGACAGAACTAATTCACCCCTCCACTTT
TRBJ1-2 . few TRBV29-1 CSVVESYGYTF TGCAGCGTTGTCGAGAGCTATGGCTACACCTTC
TRBJ2-3 TRBD2 . TRBV27 CASSMEGRGGDTQYF TGTGCCAGCAGTATGGAGGGCCGGGGGGGAGATACGCAGTATTTT
TRBJ2-5 . . TRBV12-3/TRBV12-4 CASSLVRETQYF TGTGCCAGCAGTTTAGTCCGAGAGACCCAGTACTTC
TRBJ2-3 TRBD2 . TRBV19 CASSAKGLATDTQYF TGTGCCAGTAGTGCAAAGGGACTAGCAACAGATACGCAGTATTTT
TRBJ2-1 TRBD2 . TRBV5-1 CASSAFPGLAGGHEQFF TGCGCCAGCAGCGCTTTCCCTGGACTAGCCGGCGGCCATGAGCAGTTCTTC
TRBJ2-2 . few TRBV5-1 CASSLVGQNTGELFF TGCGCCAGCAGCTTGGTGGGACAGAACACCGGGGAGCTGTTTTTT
TRBJ2-3 TRBD2 . TRBV3-1/TRBV3-2 CASSLESSSGRYTDTQYF TGTGCCAGCAGCCTCGAAAGTAGTAGCGGGAGGTACACAGATACGCAGTATTTT
TRBJ2-7 TRBD1 . TRBV19 CASSQQTGVEQYF TGTGCCAGTAGTCAGCAGACAGGGGTCGAGCAGTACTTC
TRBJ2-1 . few TRBV4-1 CASSLPPQGPQNEQFF TGCGCCAGCAGCCTACCACCACAGGGACCTCAGAATGAGCAGTTCTTC
TRBJ2-7 . . TRBV5-1 CASSSAPGQWYEQYF TGCGCCAGCAGCTCAGCTCCGGGACAATGGTACGAGCAGTACTTC